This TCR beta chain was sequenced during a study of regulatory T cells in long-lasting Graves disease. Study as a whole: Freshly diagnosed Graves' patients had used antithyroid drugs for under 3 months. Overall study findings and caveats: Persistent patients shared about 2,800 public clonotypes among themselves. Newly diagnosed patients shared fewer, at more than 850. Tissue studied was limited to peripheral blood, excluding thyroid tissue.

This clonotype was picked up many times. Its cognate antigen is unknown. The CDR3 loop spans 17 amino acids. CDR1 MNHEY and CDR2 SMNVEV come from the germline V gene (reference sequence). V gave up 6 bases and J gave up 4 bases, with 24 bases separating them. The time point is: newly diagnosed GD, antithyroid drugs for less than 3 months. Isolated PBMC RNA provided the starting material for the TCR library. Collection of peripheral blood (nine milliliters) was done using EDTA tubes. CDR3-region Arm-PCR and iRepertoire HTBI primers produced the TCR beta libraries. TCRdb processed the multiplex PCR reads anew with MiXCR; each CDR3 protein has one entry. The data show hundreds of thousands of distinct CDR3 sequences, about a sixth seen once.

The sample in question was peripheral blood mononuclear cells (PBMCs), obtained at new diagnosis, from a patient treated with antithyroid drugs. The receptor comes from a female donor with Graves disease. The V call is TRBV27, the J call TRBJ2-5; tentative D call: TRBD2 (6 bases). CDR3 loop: CASSATGTLAGIETQYF. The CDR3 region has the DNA TGTGCCAGCAGCGCTACCGGGACTTTAGCAGGGATAGAGACCCAGTACTTC.